This entry lists 20 T cell receptor beta chains sequenced from one sample in a study of blood T cell repertoires in COVID-19. The repertoire was sequenced with immunoSEQ multiplex PCR; TCRdb's copy has only in-frame clones and lacks some. The sample includes 340,000 or so clones, approximately 82% seen only once; the top ten take approximately 3.1%. The sample comprised peripheral blood. Receptor source: a man aged 25 to 45 with active or convalescent COVID-19.

The chain combines TRBV7-8 with TRBJ2-1; 9 nucleotides line up with TRBD2. With 3 bases clipped from V and 4 bases from J, the junction kept 4 bases outside the gene matches. This CDR3 has 15 residues. Germline V gives CDR1 SGHVS, CDR2 FQNEAQ. CDR3 DNA sequence: TGTGCCAGCAGCTTCGGAGCGGGGGGTTACAATGAGCAGTTCTTC. Its translation is CASSFGAGGYNEQFF.

The chain couples TRBV5-4 to TRBJ2-2; 8 nucleotides align to TRBD2. The CDR3 has 15 residues. J gave up 6 bases and V 0 bases, and 4 bases lay outside the gene matches. CDR1 SGHNT and CDR2 YYREEE come from the germline V gene (reference sequence). The CDR3 region is CASSLGSGSAGELFF. In DNA form, the CDR3 reads TGTGCCAGCAGCTTGGGGAGCGGGAGCGCCGGGGAGCTGTTTTTT.

The chain employs TRBV19 and TRBJ2-3; 7 bases are a match to TRBD1. This CDR3 contains 14 residues. Trimming took 6 bases from V and 2 from J; bases not matched to a gene: 5. Germline CDR1 and CDR2: LNHDA and SQIVND (reference sequence). CDR3 loop: CASSLGQTTDTQYF. The CDR3 coding sequence is TGTGCCAGTAGCCTGGGACAGACCACAGATACGCAGTATTTT.

This clone was detected once. CDR3 amino acids: CASSSQTDSYGYTF. CDR3 DNA sequence: TGTGCCAGCAGTTCCCAGACAGACTCCTATGGCTACACCTTC. This chain uses TRBV6-5 with TRBJ1-2, with a tentative D call TRBD1 (5 bases). Trimming removed 4 bases at V and 4 bases at J, with 13 bases between. This CDR3 has 14 amino acids. Germline CDR1 MNHEY, CDR2 SVGAGI.

Here the CDR3 DNA reads TGTGCCTGGAGTACGGGAGCCGCCTACAATGAGCAGTTCTTC. It yields the protein CAWSTGAAYNEQFF. The chain is built from TRBV30 and TRBJ2-1; D might be TRBD2 (6 bases). Germline lookup yields CDR1 GTSNPN and CDR2 SVGIG (reference sequence). This CDR3 region has 14 residues. Between the trimmed V and J ends, which lost 2 bases and 2 bases, there was a span of 10 bases. Together with reference TRBV30 and TRBJ2-1, the CDR3 gives the full variable domain: SQTIHQWPATLVQPVGSPLSLECTVEGTSNPNLYWYRQAAGRGLQLLFYSVGIGQISSEVPQNLSASRPQDRQFILSSKKLLLSDSGFYLCAWSTGAAYNEQFFGPGTRLTVL.

The chain couples TRBV30 to TRBJ1-2, with D possibly matching TRBD1 (6 bases). This CDR3 has 14 residues. The V end was cut by 0 bases, the J end by 4 bases, with 12 bases between. CDR1 is GTSNPN, CDR2 SVGIG, per germline (reference sequence). CDR3 loop: CAWSVQGGGYGYTF. The CDR3 DNA follows: TGTGCCTGGAGTGTACAGGGAGGGGGCTATGGCTACACCTTC.

The chain links TRBV3-1 (or the pseudogene TRBV3-2) to TRBJ2-7; 8 bases line up with TRBD1. Germline trimming cut 2 bases from V and 2 bases from J; bases unmatched to any gene: 11. The CDR3 spans 17 residues. Germline CDR1 LGHDT, CDR2 YNNKEL (reference sequence). The CDR3 reads CASSQPRSTGDPYEQYF. CDR3 sequence (DNA): TGTGCCAGCAGCCAACCACGATCGACAGGGGATCCCTACGAGCAGTACTTC.

In its sample, this clone was seen once. This sequence joins TRBV5-4 and TRBJ2-2, with a weak D call TRBD1 (6 bases). V lost 0 bases, J lost 5 bases, and 14 bases lay in between. This CDR3 is 16 amino acids long. The germline V gene has CDR1 SGHNT and CDR2 YYREEE (reference sequence). CDR3 protein: CASSLAGQGLTGELFF. Here the CDR3 DNA reads TGTGCCAGCAGCTTGGCTGGGCAGGGGTTAACCGGGGAGCTGTTTTTT.

The chain couples TRBV6-5 to TRBJ2-1; no clear D gene. CDR3 length equals 15 residues. Trimming shortened V by 0 bases and J by 2 bases, and 8 bases separated the two germline ends. CDR1 MNHEY and CDR2 SVGAGI come from the germline V gene. In DNA form, the CDR3 reads TGTGCCAGCAGTTACTCGACTCCCACCTACAATGAGCAGTTCTTC. Encoded protein: CASSYSTPTYNEQFF.

This clone showed up just once. This chain connects TRBV7-9 to TRBJ2-3; 8 bases line up with TRBD1. Germline values: CDR1 SEHNR, CDR2 FQNEAQ (reference sequence). Trimming took 6 bases from V and 4 from J; bases not matched to a gene: 6. The CDR3 is 14 amino acids. CDR3 protein: CASRSDRGADTQYF. Written as DNA, the CDR3 is TGTGCCAGCAGAAGTGACAGGGGCGCAGATACGCAGTATTTT.

V usage is TRBV6-5 and J usage is TRBJ1-1, with D unclear. This CDR3 comprises 14 residues. Germline assignment: CDR1 MNHEY and CDR2 SVGAGI. The V and J ends lost 7 bases and 0 bases respectively, with 12 bases between them. The CDR3 protein is CASTSNGVNTEAFF. CDR3 nucleotides: TGTGCCAGCACCTCAAACGGGGTGAACACTGAAGCTTTCTTT.

This clone has at least ten counts. This sequence joins TRBV30 and TRBJ2-1, with D possibly being TRBD2 (5 bases). The CDR3 has 13 amino acids. V lost 5 bases and J 9 bases, leaving 17 bases between the germline ends. Germline V gives CDR1 GTSNPN, CDR2 SVGIG (reference sequence). In DNA form, the CDR3 reads TGTGCCTGGGGGAAGAGGATCGAGGGTGAGCAGTTCTTC. This encodes CAWGKRIEGEQFF.

This chain joins TRBV7-9 and TRBJ1-4, with 9 bases lining up with TRBD1. With V trimmed by 3 bases and J by 7 bases, 3 bases remained unmatched. The CDR3 has 14 amino acids. CDR1 and CDR2 from the germline V gene are SEHNR and FQNEAQ (reference sequence). In DNA, the CDR3 is TGTGCCAGCAGCTTGGGACAGGGATTTGAAAAACTGTTTTTT. Translated: CASSLGQGFEKLFF.

This chain connects TRBV19 to TRBJ2-1; 8 bases match TRBD2. V shed 3 bases, J shed 9 bases, and the junction held 4 bases outside the gene matches. This CDR3 is built from 13 residues. Per germline, CDR1 LNHDA and CDR2 SQIVND (reference sequence). The CDR3 coding sequence is TGTGCCAGTAGTATGATCCGGGAGGGTGAGCAGTTCTTC. This codes for CASSMIREGEQFF. The full variable domain, its missing parts supplied by reference TRBV19 and TRBJ2-1, is DGGITQSPKYLFRKEGQNVTLSCEQNLNHDAMYWYRQDPGQGLRLIYYSQIVNDFQKGDIAEGYSVSREKKESFPLTVTSAQKNPTAFYLCASSMIREGEQFFGPGTRLTVL.

V gene TRBV7-2 combines with J gene TRBJ2-3, with D hard to call. Germline lookup yields CDR1 SGHTA and CDR2 FQGNSA. The CDR3 totals 14 residues. V was trimmed by 3 bases and J by 6 bases, leaving 13 bases between them. The CDR3 region has the DNA TGTGCCAGCAGCTTGGGTACCCCTAGGGATACGCAGTATTTT. Its translation is CASSLGTPRDTQYF.

The genes are TRBV5-6 and TRBJ2-1, with 14 bases aligning to TRBD2. Germline CDR1 and CDR2: SGHDT and YYEEEE. Trimming cost V 3 bases and J 7 bases; bases outside gene matches: 6. This CDR3 region has 16 residues. Here the CDR3 reads CASSWPGLAGVNEQFF. The CDR3 nucleotides are TGTGCCAGCAGCTGGCCGGGACTAGCGGGAGTGAATGAGCAGTTCTTC.

The rearrangement joins TRBV9 to TRBJ1-2; tentatively, D is TRBD1 (5 bases). The V gene's germline CDR1 is SGDLS and CDR2 YYNGEE. CDR3 length: 14 amino acids. V lost 0 bases to trimming and J lost 4 bases, with 10 bases between them. The CDR3 DNA follows: TGTGCCAGCAGCGTAGGATCAGGGCTCTATGGCTACACCTTC. The encoded protein is CASSVGSGLYGYTF.

The rearrangement joins TRBV6-5 to TRBJ2-3; D not certain. Germline lookup yields CDR1 MNHEY and CDR2 SVGAGI. Trimming stripped 6 bases from V and 1 base from J, with 11 bases between. The CDR3 contains 14 residues. Written as DNA, the CDR3 is TGTGCCAGCAGCGACATCCTGGGCACAGATACGCAGTATTTT. It is translated as CASSDILGTDTQYF.

The V and J genes are TRBV3-1 (or the pseudogene TRBV3-2) and TRBJ1-1; weak D call: TRBD1 (6 bases). Germline V gene data show CDR1 as LGHDT and CDR2 as YNNKEL (reference sequence). V was clipped by 7 bases and J by 0 bases, with 12 bases between them. This CDR3 is built from 14 residues. The CDR3 bases are TGTGCCAGCACCCACCAGGGGATGAACACTGAAGCTTTCTTT. It yields the protein CASTHQGMNTEAFF.

The V call is TRBV6-2 or TRBV6-3, the J call TRBJ1-5; 11 positions match TRBD1. The V gene's germline CDR1 is MNHEY and CDR2 SVGEGT. V was clipped by 5 bases and J by 7 bases; unmatched bases: 7. The CDR3 contains 15 residues. The CDR3: CASSGGTGGLQPQHF. DNA for the CDR3: TGTGCCAGCAGTGGAGGGACAGGGGGTTTACAGCCCCAGCATTTT.